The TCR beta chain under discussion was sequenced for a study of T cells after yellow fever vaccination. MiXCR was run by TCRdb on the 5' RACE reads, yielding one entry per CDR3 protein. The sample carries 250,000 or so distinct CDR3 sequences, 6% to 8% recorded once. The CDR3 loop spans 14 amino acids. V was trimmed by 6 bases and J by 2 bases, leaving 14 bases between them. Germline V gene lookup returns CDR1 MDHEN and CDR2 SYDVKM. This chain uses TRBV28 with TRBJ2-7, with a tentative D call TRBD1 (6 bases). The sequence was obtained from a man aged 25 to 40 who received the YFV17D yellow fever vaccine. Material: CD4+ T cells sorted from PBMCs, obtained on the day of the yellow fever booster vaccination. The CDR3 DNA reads TGTGCCAGCAGCAGGGGCCCAGGAACCTACGAGCAGTACTTC. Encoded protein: CASSRGPGTYEQYF.